This T cell receptor beta chain originates from a study of blood T cell repertoires in COVID-19 (dated by TCRdb to about 2020). About the investigation overall: Collaborator samples came from the United States, Italy and Spain and covered acute and convalescent phases of COVID-19. HLA class I and class II types, where available, came from metadata supplied by the sample provider rather than from assay-based typing. Subjects who had been exposed to COVID-19, were actively infected with it, or had recovered from it provided the deeply sampled blood TCRbeta repertoires that made up the dataset. The material from the prospective study consisted of cDNA or gDNA derived from T cells, B-cell-depleted T cells, or PBMCs. Samples were obtained from the ongoing ImmuneRACE study (first 160 participants) and from 1,254 subjects provided by 6 global collaborators. The repertoires were released in a freely available public database meant as a resource for research on the immune response to SARS-CoV-2. The sample metadata nearly always contained a de-identified subject ID, COVID-19 status, age in years and sex. Points the paper makes about the study in general: How much clinical and demographic metadata was included differed by source and by participant, and the metadata was provided uncurated.

As regards this clone: There is no known antigen for this receptor. No much larger clone exists at a distance of one base, and base qualities are not known.

Participants in the prospective study were aged about 18 to 95 years, lived in about two dozen United States geographic areas, and enrolled through a virtual design. In the prospective study, cohorts were assigned on the basis of participant-reported clinical history obtained from a screening survey and a study questionnaire. Mobile phlebotomists in the prospective study collected whole blood, serum and a nasopharyngeal or oropharyngeal swab from every participant. Additional blood draws and questionnaires over an approximately two-month period could optionally be provided by prospective study participants. Blood samples from the prospective study were shipped frozen or at room temperature prior to DNA extraction. TCRbeta CDR3 regions were amplified from genomic DNA using the immunoSEQ Assay, a bias-controlled multiplex PCR. The source study handled its data this way. Within the assay, amplification of reference gene primers was used to estimate how many nucleated cells each sample contained. To quantify the absolute abundance of each unique TCRbeta CDR3 rearrangement, sequence reads were collapsed and filtered. For each sample, productive Simpson clonality was calculated by taking the square root of Simpson's diversity index across productive rearrangements. The clones in this table, taken by TCRdb from immuneACCESS, are in-frame only. Not every clone is retained; where verified, under half of the shortfall comes from an unresolved V gene, and the cause of the rest is unknown. V, J and clone size are taken as reported in that table, and D and trimming were inferred from the DNA itself. Present in this sample are 300,000 or so clones, around 85% of which were seen just once. Jointly, the top ten make up around 4.5% of the sample.

The CDR3 sequence holds 16 residues, the cysteine and phenylalanine included. Just CDR3 DNA is preserved here, 48 bases in frame from base 1. Germline trimming amounts to 0 bases on V and 4 bases on J, with 9 as the count of junction bases outside the gene matches. In the germline V gene, CDR1 corresponds to SGDLS and CDR2 to YYNGEE. Sequencing was performed on PBMCs or T cells enriched from blood (not recorded which). This receptor chain uses TRBV9 and TRBJ1-1; TRBD1 agrees with 7 junctional bases. This TCR came from a woman aged 40 to 49 with acute COVID-19. The CDR3 reads CASSVVSGGKGTEAFF. Read as DNA, the sequence is TGTGCCAGCAGCGTAGTGTCAGGGGGAAAGGGCACTGAAGCTTTCTTT.